The 20 T cell receptor beta chains reported below all come from one sample, sequenced in a study of regulatory dendritic cells for organ transplantation. Method: immunoSEQ multiplex PCR; TCRdb's copy keeps in-frame clones and lacks some. The sample shows more than 35,000 clones, around nine tenths of them seen only once. Sequenced material: naive CD8+ T cells from blood. The subset is: CD45RA+ naive T cells. These receptors came from a human donor in good health.

This chain links TRBV27 with TRBJ1-3, with unresolved D. CDR3 length: 14 residues. Trimming pared 5 bases from V and 2 bases from J, leaving 10 bases between. Germline CDR1 is MNHEY and CDR2 is SMNVEV (reference sequence). CDR3 in amino acids: CASSLGFPGNTIYF. The CDR3 DNA follows: TGTGCCAGCAGTCTGGGTTTCCCTGGAAACACCATATATTTT.

The chain joins TRBV11-2 to TRBJ2-7; D not resolved. CDR1 is SGHAT, CDR2 FQNNGV, per germline. V lost 3 bases and J lost 0, with 3 bases in between. This CDR3 spans 12 amino acids. Here the CDR3 DNA reads TGTGCCAGCAGCTTTAGCTCCTACGAGCAGTACTTC. This translates into CASSFSSYEQYF.

The CDR3, as DNA: TGTGCCAGCAGCCCTGGGACAGGGGGAAGGTCACCCCTCCACTTT. Amino acid sequence: CASSPGTGGRSPLHF. The V call is TRBV7-9, the J call TRBJ1-6; TRBD1 matches at 11 bases. J was trimmed by 10 bases and V by 5 bases; bases with no gene match: 7. The germline gives CDR1 SEHNR, CDR2 FQNEAQ (reference sequence). The CDR3 spans 15 residues.

The CDR3 protein is CASSLIQNTGELFF. In nucleotides, the CDR3 is TGTGCCAGCAGCTTAATACAGAACACCGGGGAGCTGTTTTTT. This chain connects TRBV7-6 to TRBJ2-2, with D uncertain. The CDR3 totals 14 residues. Trimming left V 2 bases short and J 1 base short, with 5 bases between. Germline V gives CDR1 SGHVS, CDR2 FNYEAQ.

The CDR3 sequence: CASSFFTGAPYEQYF. As DNA, the CDR3 is TGTGCCAGCAGTTTTTTTACGGGGGCCCCCTACGAGCAGTACTTC. The V and J genes are TRBV28 and TRBJ2-7, with D perhaps being TRBD1 or TRBD2 (6 bases each). The V end lost 3 bases, the J end lost 2 bases, and 14 bases lay between the germline ends. Germline CDR1 MDHEN, CDR2 SYDVKM. The CDR3 has 15 amino acids.

The chain has TRBV6-5 and TRBJ2-5, with 10 bases lining up with TRBD2. V shed 0 bases, J shed 5 bases, and the junction held 6 bases outside the gene matches. The CDR3 is 16 amino acids. The germline CDR1 and CDR2 sequences are MNHEY and SVGAGI. The CDR3 DNA reads TGTGCCAGCAGTTACTCAGCTAGCGGGAGTGTCGAGACCCAGTACTTC. Protein: CASSYSASGSVETQYF.

The V and J genes are TRBV27 and TRBJ2-1; 10 bases map to TRBD2. CDR1 and CDR2 from the germline V gene are MNHEY and SMNVEV (reference sequence). This CDR3 is 15 amino acids long. The V gene end was trimmed by 7 bases and the J gene end by 5 bases; junction bases not matched to a gene: 8. CDR3 sequence: CASIQLAGVNNEQFF. Here the CDR3 DNA reads TGTGCCAGCATACAGCTAGCGGGGGTAAACAATGAGCAGTTCTTC.

The chain employs TRBV7-9 and TRBJ2-2; TRBD1 might be the D (5 bases). The germline V gene has CDR1 SEHNR and CDR2 FQNEAQ (reference sequence). V dropped 3 bases and J dropped 5 bases, with 13 bases sitting between them. This CDR3 region has 15 residues. CDR3 coding DNA: TGTGCCAGCAGCTTCTCGCAGGGTCGTACCGGGGAGCTGTTTTTT. It yields the protein CASSFSQGRTGELFF.

The CDR3 DNA reads TGTGCCAGCAGACCCGGACAGGGCTCAGATACGCAGTATTTT. Amino acids: CASRPGQGSDTQYF. This chain links TRBV7-3 with TRBJ2-3, with TRBD1 identical over 8 bases. This CDR3 is built from 14 residues. Germline assignment: CDR1 SGHTA and CDR2 FQGTGA. Trimming removed 6 bases from V and 4 bases from J; junction bases left unmatched: 6.

This rearrangement joins TRBV27 to TRBJ1-3, with 8 positions matching TRBD1. The trim removed 5 bases at V and 4 bases at J, leaving 4 bases unmatched. Germline CDR1 is MNHEY and CDR2 is SMNVEV (reference sequence). The CDR3 sequence is 14 residues long. CDR3 loop: CASSPWTGGNTIYF. CDR3 bases: TGTGCCAGCAGTCCTTGGACAGGGGGAAACACCATATATTTT.

The CDR3 coding sequence is TGCGCCAGCAGCCTTAGCGGGACGAGTGAGCAGTTCTTC. As protein: CASSLSGTSEQFF. V is TRBV4-3 and J is TRBJ2-1, with 8 bases identical to TRBD2. The CDR3 is made up of 13 amino acids. Germline assignment: CDR1 LGHNA and CDR2 YSLEER. Trimming cost V 4 bases and J 9 bases; bases outside gene matches: 5.

J is TRBJ2-1 and V is TRBV19, with 9 bases that match TRBD2. The CDR3 has 17 residues. Trimming removed 2 bases from V and 8 bases from J; junction bases left unmatched: 13. CDR1 and CDR2 (germline): LNHDA, SQIVND (reference sequence). CDR3 DNA sequence: TGTGCCAGTAGTATATCCCTGGGTAGCGGGAGAAGGGATGAGCAGTTCTTC. Translating gives CASSISLGSGRRDEQFF.

The genes are TRBV28 and TRBJ2-7, with D perhaps TRBD2 (6 bases). Looked up from germline, CDR1 is MDHEN and CDR2 is SYDVKM. The CDR3 runs 18 residues. The V and J ends lost 10 bases and 0 bases respectively, with 28 bases between them. CDR3 DNA sequence: TGTGCCACTCCGCCCCGGGACTGGCACCCGAAGAGCTCCTACGAGCAGTACTTC. Translation: CATPPRDWHPKSSYEQYF.

The chain has TRBV2 and TRBJ2-5; TRBD1 matches at 8 bases. Near its end, the DNA agrees better with TRBJ2-7, so the J call may be wrong. CDR1 is SNHLY and CDR2 is FYNNEI in the germline V gene. This CDR3 spans 16 amino acids. CDR3 nucleotides: TGTGCCAGCAGCGCACAAACGGGACAGGATCCCTACGAGCAGTACTTC. Translating it yields CASSAQTGQDPYEQYF.

The chain joins TRBV27 to TRBJ2-2; D remains ambiguous. The CDR3 loop spans 13 amino acids. With 0 bases removed from V and 6 bases from J, the gap between germline ends came to 5 bases. Per the germline V gene, CDR1 is MNHEY and CDR2 is SMNVEV (reference sequence). The CDR3 region is CASSLSGPGELFF. CDR3 in DNA: TGTGCCAGCAGTTTATCCGGTCCCGGGGAGCTGTTTTTT.

The chain employs TRBV4-1 and TRBJ2-2; TRBD2 is a possible D gene (6 bases). This CDR3 has 16 residues. Trimming removed 1 base from V and 4 bases from J, with 13 bases in between. The germline CDR1 and CDR2 sequences are MGHRA and YSYEKL. Here the CDR3 reads CASSQVPAGITGELFF. As DNA, the CDR3 is TGCGCCAGCAGCCAAGTTCCGGCGGGAATCACCGGGGAGCTGTTTTTT.

This chain joins TRBV7-6 and TRBJ2-2; D not certain. Germline V gene data show CDR1 as SGHVS and CDR2 as FNYEAQ. The CDR3 is 15 residues long. The V and J ends lost 2 bases and 2 bases respectively, with 9 bases between them. The CDR3 sequence: CASSLLSGNTGELFF. In DNA, the CDR3 is TGTGCCAGCAGCTTACTTAGTGGAAACACCGGGGAGCTGTTTTTT.

This chain joins TRBV7-6 and TRBJ2-5; 12 bases match TRBD2. V was clipped by 2 bases and J by 5 bases; unmatched bases: 9. CDR1 is SGHVS and CDR2 is FNYEAQ in the germline V gene. CDR3 length: 17 residues. DNA of the CDR3: TGTGCCAGCAGCTTACCACTAGCGGGGGGCCATCGGGAGACCCAGTACTTC. Amino acids: CASSLPLAGGHRETQYF.

The chain uses TRBV30 and TRBJ2-2; D is uncertain. The germline V and J ends were trimmed by 4 bases and 6 bases, with 6 bases remaining between them. The CDR3 loop spans 11 amino acids. Germline-derived CDR1 and CDR2 are GTSNPN and SVGIG (reference sequence). CDR3 coding DNA: TGTGCCTGGACAATGGCCGGGGAGCTGTTTTTT. This sequence encodes CAWTMAGELFF.

This clone was observed a few times. V is TRBV14 and J is TRBJ1-1; D may be TRBD1 (5 bases). CDR3 size: 15 residues. V dropped 4 bases and J dropped 3 bases, with 15 bases sitting between them. CDR1 and CDR2 from the germline V gene are SGHDN and FVKESK. The CDR3 DNA is TGTGCCAGCAGCCCAGGGAACTGGTACGACACTGAAGCTTTCTTT. This encodes CASSPGNWYDTEAFF.